These T cell receptor beta chains were read from a single sample in a study of shared clonotypes between healthy human individuals. Produced via immunoSEQ multiplex PCR; TCRdb's table is partial and in-frame only. The repertoire holds about 1.1 million clones, approximately 78% seen once, with roughly 0.55% in the top ten. Sequenced material: memory CD4+ T cells from PBMCs. The receptors stem from a man younger than 35 in good health. Some clones in this sample may be carry-over from other donors' samples. The CDR3 runs from the conserved cysteine through the conserved F or W. Fields, in order: J gene, D gene, V gene, clone size, CDR3 length, CDR3 protein, CDR3 DNA. The D gene is left open where the match is weak. Size is omitted from some rows. Given values are once, few, many or a class for expanded clones.

TRBJ2-2 . TRBV10-3 . 14 CAISVGLGAGELFF TGTGCCATCAGTGTCGGGCTAGGAGCCGGGGAGCTGTTTTTT
TRBJ2-6 . TRBV14 . 14 CASSTLSGANVPTF TGTGCCAGCAGCACCCTCTCTGGGGCCAACGTCCCGACTTTC
TRBJ2-7 . TRBV7-2 . 13 CASSPYSSYEQYF TGTGCCAGCAGCCCCTATAGCTCCTACGAGCAGTACTTC
TRBJ2-3 TRBD2 TRBV5-1 . 17 CASSAGVAGVGTDTQYF TGCGCCAGCAGCGCGGGGGTAGCGGGAGTAGGAACAGATACGCAGTATTTT
TRBJ2-7 TRBD1 TRBV29-1 once 14 CSVADRGFIYEQYF TGCAGCGTTGCAGACAGGGGGTTCATCTACGAGCAGTACTTC
TRBJ1-2 TRBD1 TRBV5-4 few 14 CASSRDRGTYGYTF TGTGCCAGCAGCAGGGACAGGGGGACCTATGGCTACACCTTC
TRBJ2-6 TRBD1 TRBV19 few 15 CASRHRGSGANVLTF TGTGCCAGTCGCCACAGGGGGTCTGGGGCCAACGTCCTGACTTTC
TRBJ2-3 . TRBV5-6 . 14 CASSLGTRTDTQYF TGTGCCAGCAGCTTGGGGACGCGCACAGATACGCAGTATTTT
TRBJ2-7 . TRBV7-8 . 13 CASSLARVGEQYF TGTGCCAGCAGCTTAGCTAGGGTTGGGGAGCAGTACTTC
TRBJ1-4 TRBD1 TRBV25-1 . 15 CASSAQTGGNEKLFF TGTGCCAGCAGTGCGCAGACAGGGGGGAATGAAAAACTGTTTTTT
TRBJ1-1 . TRBV9 . 16 CASSPGGNRGTHEAFF TGTGCCAGCAGCCCGGGCGGAAATCGGGGGACCCACGAAGCTTTCTTT
TRBJ1-2 TRBD1 TRBV5-1 . 15 CASHDRDRGQAGYTF TGCGCCAGCCATGACCGGGACAGGGGGCAGGCTGGCTACACCTTC
TRBJ2-5 . TRBV4-1 few 15 CASSQDEGHQKTQYF TGCGCCAGCAGCCAAGATGAGGGGCACCAGAAGACCCAGTACTTC
TRBJ2-7 . TRBV5-1 . 14 CASSSGEDSYEQYF TGCGCCAGCAGCTCAGGCGAAGACAGTTACGAGCAGTACTTC
TRBJ1-1 TRBD1 TRBV10-2 . 15 CASSAQGARNTEAFF TGCGCCAGCAGTGCCCAGGGGGCTCGTAACACTGAAGCTTTCTTT
TRBJ2-3 . TRBV19 . 15 CASSILSGFPDTQYF TGTGCCAGTAGTATACTTTCAGGGTTCCCAGATACGCAGTATTTT
TRBJ2-7 . TRBV5-6 . 13 CASSPPGVDEQYF TGTGCCAGCAGCCCGCCGGGAGTCGACGAGCAGTATTTC
TRBJ2-1 . TRBV9 . 16 CASSVTVVDSYNEQFF TGTGCCAGCAGCGTAACCGTGGTAGACTCCTACAATGAGCAGTTCTTC
TRBJ2-2 . TRBV5-1 once 12 CASRENLGELFF TGCGCCAGCAGGGAGAACCTCGGGGAGCTGTTTTTT
TRBJ2-1 TRBD2 TRBV14 few 18 CASSQGPRSGRPYNEQFF TGTGCCAGCAGCCAAGGACCCCGGAGCGGGAGGCCATACAATGAGCAGTTCTTC
TRBJ1-1 TRBD1 TRBV10-3 few 15 CAIRPREGANTEAFF TGTGCCATCAGACCCAGGGAGGGGGCGAACACTGAAGCTTTCTTT
TRBJ1-5 . TRBV6-5 . 15 CASQFRDGLNQPQHF TGTGCCAGCCAGTTCCGGGACGGACTCAATCAGCCCCAGCATTTT
TRBJ2-7 . TRBV5-6 once 15 CASSLRRTHWVEQYF TGTGCCAGCAGCTTGAGACGCACCCACTGGGTCGAGCAGTACTTC
TRBJ2-5 . TRBV28 . 14 CASSYAGGRETQYF TGTGCCAGCAGCTACGCTGGAGGGCGGGAGACCCAGTACTTC
TRBJ1-3 . TRBV5-4 . 14 CASSAPGSGNTIYF TGTGCCAGCAGCGCCCCCGGCTCTGGAAACACCATATATTTT
TRBJ1-2 . TRBV5-6 . 16 CASSLDSGHSNYGYTF TGTGCCAGCAGCTTGGATAGCGGACACTCTAACTATGGCTACACCTTC
TRBJ2-1 TRBD1 TRBV7-3 . 16 CASSPMTGGAYNEQFF TGTGCCAGCAGCCCGATGACAGGGGGGGCCTACAATGAGCAGTTCTTC
TRBJ1-3 . TRBV12-5 few 15 CASGSSDSPGDTIYF TGTGCTAGTGGTTCCTCCGACAGCCCGGGGGACACCATATATTTT
TRBJ2-7 . TRBV7-6 few 17 CASSFNPRSRRSYEQYF TGTGCCAGCAGCTTTAACCCCCGGAGCCGGAGGTCCTACGAGCAGTACTTC
TRBJ2-6 . TRBV27 . 18 CASSLRIIQQSGANVLTF TGTGCCAGCAGTTTAAGGATAATACAGCAATCTGGGGCCAACGTCCTGACTTTC
TRBJ2-1 TRBD2 TRBV5-8 . 15 CASSLDGLAADEQFF TGTGCCAGCAGCTTAGACGGACTAGCGGCCGATGAGCAGTTCTTC
TRBJ1-4 . TRBV9 . 14 CASSPKGGNEKLFF TGTGCCAGCAGCCCAAAGGGGGGGAATGAAAAACTGTTTTTT
TRBJ2-7 TRBD1 TRBV28 . 16 CASRVGGTGGLYEQYF TGTGCCAGCAGAGTAGGGGGGACAGGGGGACTCTACGAGCAGTACTTC
TRBJ1-1 . TRBV2 . 13 CASNQGFNTEAFF TGTGCCAGCAACCAGGGATTTAACACTGAAGCTTTCTTT
TRBJ2-2 . TRBV7-2 . 17 CASSLNWQGSRSGELFF TGTGCCAGCAGCTTGAACTGGCAGGGAAGTCGTTCCGGGGAGCTGTTTTTT
TRBJ2-2 . TRBV7-9 many 14 CASSSRGHTGELFF TGTGCCAGCAGCTCGCGAGGGCACACCGGGGAGCTGTTTTTT
TRBJ2-5 . TRBV7-9 . 18 CASSPGAGRGGSYETQYF TGTGCCAGCAGCCCCGGGGCTGGCAGGGGGGGAAGTTACGAGACCCAGTACTTC
TRBJ1-1 . TRBV7-9 . 11 CASSTEIEAFF TGTGCCAGCAGCACAGAAATTGAAGCTTTCTTT
TRBJ2-7 TRBD1 TRBV6-5 few 14 CASSYGRGLYEQYF TGTGCCAGCAGTTACGGCAGGGGGCTCTACGAGCAGTACTTC
TRBJ2-3 . TRBV7-3 . 18 CASSFRGRSSGSTDTQYF TGTGCCAGCAGCTTCAGGGGCCGCAGTAGCGGAAGCACAGATACGCAGTATTTT
TRBJ1-5 . TRBV7-9 few 14 CASSITGVNQPQHF TGTGCCAGCAGCATCACAGGAGTCAATCAGCCCCAGCATTTT
TRBJ2-7 . TRBV11-2 . 14 CASLLGRYSYEQYF TGTGCCAGTCTATTAGGACGGTACTCCTACGAGCAGTACTTC
TRBJ1-5 . TRBV20-1 . 10 CSASDQPQHF TGCAGTGCTAGTGACCAGCCCCAGCATTTT
TRBJ2-7 TRBD2 TRBV10-2 . 13 CASELAGVSEQYF TGCGCCAGTGAACTAGCGGGAGTTTCCGAGCAGTACTTC
TRBJ2-5 . TRBV5-1 . 16 CASSPGWEPSQETQYF TGCGCCAGCAGCCCGGGGTGGGAACCGTCACAAGAGACCCAGTACTTC
TRBJ1-5 . TRBV30 . 14 CAWNLGQAFQPQHF TGTGCCTGGAATCTGGGTCAGGCGTTCCAGCCCCAGCATTTT
TRBJ2-3 TRBD1 TRBV2 . 15 CASRPATGGTDTQYF TGTGCCAGCAGACCCGCGACAGGGGGCACAGATACGCAGTATTTT
TRBJ2-2 . TRBV5-6 . 14 CASSLLEGAGELFF TGTGCCAGCAGCTTGCTAGAAGGGGCCGGGGAGCTGTTTTTT